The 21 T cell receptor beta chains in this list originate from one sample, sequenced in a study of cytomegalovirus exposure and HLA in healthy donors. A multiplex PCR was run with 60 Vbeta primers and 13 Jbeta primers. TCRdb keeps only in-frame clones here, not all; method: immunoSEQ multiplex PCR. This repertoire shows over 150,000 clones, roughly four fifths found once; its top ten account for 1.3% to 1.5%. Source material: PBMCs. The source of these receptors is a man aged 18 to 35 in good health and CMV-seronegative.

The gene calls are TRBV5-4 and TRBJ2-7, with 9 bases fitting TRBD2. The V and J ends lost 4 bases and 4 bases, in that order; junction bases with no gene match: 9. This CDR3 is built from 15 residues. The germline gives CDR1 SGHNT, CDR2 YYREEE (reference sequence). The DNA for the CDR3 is TGTGCCAGCAGCCCAGGGACTAGCAGGAGTTACGAGCAGTACTTC. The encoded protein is CASSPGTSRSYEQYF.

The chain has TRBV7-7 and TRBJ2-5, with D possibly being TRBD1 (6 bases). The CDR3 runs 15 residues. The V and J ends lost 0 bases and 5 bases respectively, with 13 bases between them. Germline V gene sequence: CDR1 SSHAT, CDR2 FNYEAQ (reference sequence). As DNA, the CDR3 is TGTGCCAGCAGCTTAGCCCGGACAGCGATGGAGACCCAGTACTTC. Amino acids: CASSLARTAMETQYF. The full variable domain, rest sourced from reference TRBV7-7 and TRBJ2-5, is GAGVSQSPRYKVTKRGQDVTLRCDPISSHATLYWYQQALGQGPEFLTYFNYEAQPDKSGLPSDRFSAERPEGSISTLTIQRTEQRDSAMYRCASSLARTAMETQYFGPGTRLLVL.

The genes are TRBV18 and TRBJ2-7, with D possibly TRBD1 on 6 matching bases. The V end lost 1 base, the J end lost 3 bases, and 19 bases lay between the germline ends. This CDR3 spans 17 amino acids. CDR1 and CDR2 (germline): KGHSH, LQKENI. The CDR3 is CASSPQPRDTLFYEQYF. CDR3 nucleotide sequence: TGTGCCAGCTCACCACAACCACGGGACACCTTGTTCTACGAGCAGTACTTC. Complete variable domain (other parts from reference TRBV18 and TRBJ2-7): NAGVMQNPRHLVRRRGQEARLRCSPMKGHSHVYWYRQLPEEGLKFMVYLQKENIIDESGMPKERFSAEFPKEGPSILRIQQVVRGDSAAYFCASSPQPRDTLFYEQYFGPGTRLTVT.

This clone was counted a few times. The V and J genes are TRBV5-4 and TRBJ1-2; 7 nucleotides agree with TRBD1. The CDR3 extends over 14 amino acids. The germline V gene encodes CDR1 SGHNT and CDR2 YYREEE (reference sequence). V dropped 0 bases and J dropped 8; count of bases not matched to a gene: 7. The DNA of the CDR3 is TGTGCCAGCAGCTTGGAGACAGGGATCGGCGGCTACACCTTC. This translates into CASSLETGIGGYTF.

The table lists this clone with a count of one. The CDR3 DNA reads as TGTGCCAGCAGCCCGGGACTCCTCACCGGGGAGCTGTTTTTT. Amino acid sequence: CASSPGLLTGELFF. The chain couples TRBV9 to TRBJ2-2; TRBD2 is a possible D gene (6 bases). The germline V and J ends were trimmed by 4 bases and 4 bases, with 11 bases remaining between them. The germline gives CDR1 SGDLS, CDR2 YYNGEE. This CDR3 spans 14 amino acids. Complete variable domain (other parts from reference TRBV9 and TRBJ2-2): DSGVTQTPKHLITATGQRVTLRCSPRSGDLSVYWYQQSLDQGLQFLIQYYNGEERAKGNILERFSAQQFPDLHSELNLSSLELGDSALYFCASSPGLLTGELFFGEGSRLTVL.

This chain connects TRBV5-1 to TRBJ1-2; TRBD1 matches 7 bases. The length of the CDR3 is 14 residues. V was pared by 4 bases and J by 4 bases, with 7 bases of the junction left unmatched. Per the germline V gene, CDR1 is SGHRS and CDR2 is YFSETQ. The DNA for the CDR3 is TGCGCCAGCAGCAGGACAGGACCTGGCTATGGCTACACCTTC. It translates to CASSRTGPGYGYTF.

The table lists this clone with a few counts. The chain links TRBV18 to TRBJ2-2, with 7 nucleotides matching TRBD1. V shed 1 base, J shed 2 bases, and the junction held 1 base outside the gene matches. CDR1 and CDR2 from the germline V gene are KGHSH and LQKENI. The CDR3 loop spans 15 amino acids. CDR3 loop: CASSPQGANTGELFF. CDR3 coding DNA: TGTGCCAGCTCACCACAGGGGGCAAACACCGGGGAGCTGTTTTTT.

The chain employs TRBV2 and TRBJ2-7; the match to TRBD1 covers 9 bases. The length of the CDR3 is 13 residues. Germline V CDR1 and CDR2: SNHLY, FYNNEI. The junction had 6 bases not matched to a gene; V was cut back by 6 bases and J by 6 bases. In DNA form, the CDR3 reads TGTGCCAGCAGCGCCGGGACAGGGAGCGAGCAGTACTTC. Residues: CASSAGTGSEQYF. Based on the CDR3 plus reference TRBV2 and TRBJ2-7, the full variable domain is EPEVTQTPSHQVTQMGQEVILRCVPISNHLYFYWYRQILGQKVEFLVSFYNNEISEKSEIFDDQFSVERPDGSNFTLKIRSTKLEDSAMYFCASSAGTGSEQYFGPGTRLTVT.

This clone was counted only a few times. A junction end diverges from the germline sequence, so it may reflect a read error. The CDR3 loop reads CSSTFDGQGTKAF. The CDR3 bases are TGTTCCAGCACCTTCGATGGGCAGGGGACGAAAGCCTTC. This sequence joins TRBV7-9 and TRBJ2-7; a weak D match, TRBD1 (6 bases). The CDR3 is made up of 13 amino acids. Germline V gene data show CDR1 as SEHNR and CDR2 as FQNEAQ (reference sequence).

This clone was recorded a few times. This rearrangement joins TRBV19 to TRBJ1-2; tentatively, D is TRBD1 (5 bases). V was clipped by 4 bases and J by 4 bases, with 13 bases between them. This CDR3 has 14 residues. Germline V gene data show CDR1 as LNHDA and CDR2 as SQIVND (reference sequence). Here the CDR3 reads CASSNGGEVYGYTF. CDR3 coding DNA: TGTGCCAGTAGTAATGGGGGGGAAGTCTATGGCTACACCTTC.

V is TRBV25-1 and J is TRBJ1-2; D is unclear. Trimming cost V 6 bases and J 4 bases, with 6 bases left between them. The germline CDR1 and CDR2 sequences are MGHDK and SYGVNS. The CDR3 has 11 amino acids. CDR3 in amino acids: CASSWSYGYTF. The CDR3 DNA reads TGTGCCAGCAGCTGGAGCTATGGCTACACCTTC.

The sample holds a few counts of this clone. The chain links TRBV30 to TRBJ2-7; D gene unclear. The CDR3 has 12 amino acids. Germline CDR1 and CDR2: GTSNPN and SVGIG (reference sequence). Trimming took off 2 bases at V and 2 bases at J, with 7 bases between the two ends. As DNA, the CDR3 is TGTGCCTGGAGTCGCGAAACCTACGAGCAGTACTTC. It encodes CAWSRETYEQYF.

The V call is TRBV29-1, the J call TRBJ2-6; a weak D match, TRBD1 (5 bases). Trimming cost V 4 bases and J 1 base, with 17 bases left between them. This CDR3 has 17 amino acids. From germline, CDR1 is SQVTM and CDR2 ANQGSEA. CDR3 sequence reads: CSVVQGVERSGANVLTF. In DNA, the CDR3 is TGCAGCGTTGTTCAGGGCGTGGAAAGGTCTGGGGCCAACGTCCTGACTTTC.

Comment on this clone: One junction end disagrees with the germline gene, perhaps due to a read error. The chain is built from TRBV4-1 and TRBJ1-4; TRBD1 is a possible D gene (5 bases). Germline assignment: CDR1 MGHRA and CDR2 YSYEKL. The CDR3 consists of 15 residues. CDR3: CASRQDPRAGEKLFF. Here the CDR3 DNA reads TGCGCCAGCAGACAAGATCCCAGGGCCGGGGAAAAACTGTTTTTT.

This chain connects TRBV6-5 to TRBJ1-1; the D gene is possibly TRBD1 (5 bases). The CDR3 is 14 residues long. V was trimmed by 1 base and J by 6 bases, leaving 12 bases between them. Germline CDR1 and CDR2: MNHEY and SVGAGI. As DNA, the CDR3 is TGTGCCAGCAGTTACTGGCGGGGGAGGGCTGAAGCTTTCTTT. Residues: CASSYWRGRAEAFF.

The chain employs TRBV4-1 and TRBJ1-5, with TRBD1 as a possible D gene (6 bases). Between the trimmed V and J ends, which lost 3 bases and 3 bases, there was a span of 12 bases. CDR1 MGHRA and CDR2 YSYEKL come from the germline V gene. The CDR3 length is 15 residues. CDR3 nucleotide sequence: TGCGCCAGCAGCCAGAGTGGACAGAACAATCAGCCCCAGCATTTT. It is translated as CASSQSGQNNQPQHF.

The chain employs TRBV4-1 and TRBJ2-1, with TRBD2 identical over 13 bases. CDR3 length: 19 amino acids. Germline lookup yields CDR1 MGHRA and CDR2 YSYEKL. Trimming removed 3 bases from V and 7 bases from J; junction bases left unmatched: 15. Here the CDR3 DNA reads TGCGCCAGCAGCCAGGGCCCTAGGACTAGCGGGAGTATTGGGAATGAGCAGTTCTTC. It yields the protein CASSQGPRTSGSIGNEQFF.

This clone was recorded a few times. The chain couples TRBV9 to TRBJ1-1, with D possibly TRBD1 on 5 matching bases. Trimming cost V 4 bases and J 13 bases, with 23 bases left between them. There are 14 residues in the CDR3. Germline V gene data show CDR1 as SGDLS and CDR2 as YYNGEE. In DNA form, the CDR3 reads TGTGCCAGCAGCATCGAGGAGGGGCCCCCAGGTGATTTCTTT. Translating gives CASSIEEGPPGDFF.

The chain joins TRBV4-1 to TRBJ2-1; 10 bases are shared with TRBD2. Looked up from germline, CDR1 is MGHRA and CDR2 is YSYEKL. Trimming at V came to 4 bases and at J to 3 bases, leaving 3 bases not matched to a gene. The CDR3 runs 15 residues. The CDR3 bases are TGCGCCAGCAGCCTTTCTAGCGGGAGCTACAATGAGCAGTTCTTC. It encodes CASSLSSGSYNEQFF.

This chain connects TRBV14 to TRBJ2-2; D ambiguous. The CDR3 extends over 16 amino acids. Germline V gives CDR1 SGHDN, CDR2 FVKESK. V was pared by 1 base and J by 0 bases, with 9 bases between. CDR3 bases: TGTGCCAGCAGCCAAGTGCTGGCTTCGAACACCGGGGAGCTGTTTTTT. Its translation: CASSQVLASNTGELFF.

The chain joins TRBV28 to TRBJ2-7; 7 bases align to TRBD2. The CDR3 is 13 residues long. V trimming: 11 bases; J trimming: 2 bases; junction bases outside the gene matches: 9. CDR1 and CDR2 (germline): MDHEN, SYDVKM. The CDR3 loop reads CAGRASGAYEQYF. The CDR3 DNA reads TGTGCCGGGAGGGCTAGCGGAGCCTACGAGCAGTACTTC.